The clone carrying this T cell receptor (beta chain) was counted only a few times. As yet, its antigen is unknown. Each CDR3 protein gets one entry after TCRdb re-called the RT-PCR reads with MiXCR. The top ten hold 7.6% of the sample, which has about 650,000 distinct CDR3 sequences, around 15% seen once. This sample was taken from a study of response to subunit inactivated influenza vaccine. Germline CDR1 and CDR2: SGHTA and FQGNSA. Trimming cost V 4 bases and J 4 bases; bases outside gene matches: 9. This CDR3 is 16 amino acids long. Overall study results and limits: Seasonal influenza vaccination, on each occasion, was suggested by the authors to recruit few new T cells.

This receptor was identified in a man aged 45-65 years who received an inactivated influenza vaccine. Source: PBMCs from blood, taken less than 15 days before vaccination. The chain links TRBV7-2 to TRBJ2-7; 11 bases match TRBD2. CDR3 DNA sequence: TGTGCCAGCAGCTCTCTAGCGGGAGGCTCATTATACGAGCAGTACTTC. Its translation is CASSSLAGGSLYEQYF.